This T cell receptor beta chain was sequenced in a study of Ad26.COV2.S vaccination and SARS-CoV-2 variants. Study-level background: Donor allocation was to the COV1001 Ad26.COV2.S trial arm.

Germline assignment: CDR1 SNHLY and CDR2 FYNNEI. Trimming removed 6 bases from V and 5 bases from J; junction bases left unmatched: 5. The CDR3 is 15 amino acids. Only one count was recorded for this clone. The antigen remains unidentified. As for treatment: 15 to 20 received Ad26.COV2.S at low or high dose, single or two shots; about 5 received placebo; per-sample allocation not given. After the first vaccine or placebo injection, samples were drawn on day 63. The protocol was immunoSEQ multiplex PCR, while the TCRdb copy is restricted to in-frame clones and leaves out a portion. The top ten clones hold around 1.8% of a sample with fewer than 600,000 clones, roughly nine tenths of them seen once. Study-level points and caveats: Those who received vaccine or placebo ended up with similar non-spike TCR breadth.

This sample comprised peripheral blood, obtained in a trial of Ad26.COV2.S vaccine versus placebo. The sequence derives from a person aged 18-65 years who received the Ad26.COV2.S COVID-19 vaccine or a placebo. The chain is built from TRBV2 and TRBJ2-2; TRBD2 matches at 11 bases. The CDR3 is CASRTSGVQTGELFF. CDR3 nucleotide sequence: TGTGCCAGCAGGACTAGCGGGGTACAGACCGGGGAGCTGTTTTTT.